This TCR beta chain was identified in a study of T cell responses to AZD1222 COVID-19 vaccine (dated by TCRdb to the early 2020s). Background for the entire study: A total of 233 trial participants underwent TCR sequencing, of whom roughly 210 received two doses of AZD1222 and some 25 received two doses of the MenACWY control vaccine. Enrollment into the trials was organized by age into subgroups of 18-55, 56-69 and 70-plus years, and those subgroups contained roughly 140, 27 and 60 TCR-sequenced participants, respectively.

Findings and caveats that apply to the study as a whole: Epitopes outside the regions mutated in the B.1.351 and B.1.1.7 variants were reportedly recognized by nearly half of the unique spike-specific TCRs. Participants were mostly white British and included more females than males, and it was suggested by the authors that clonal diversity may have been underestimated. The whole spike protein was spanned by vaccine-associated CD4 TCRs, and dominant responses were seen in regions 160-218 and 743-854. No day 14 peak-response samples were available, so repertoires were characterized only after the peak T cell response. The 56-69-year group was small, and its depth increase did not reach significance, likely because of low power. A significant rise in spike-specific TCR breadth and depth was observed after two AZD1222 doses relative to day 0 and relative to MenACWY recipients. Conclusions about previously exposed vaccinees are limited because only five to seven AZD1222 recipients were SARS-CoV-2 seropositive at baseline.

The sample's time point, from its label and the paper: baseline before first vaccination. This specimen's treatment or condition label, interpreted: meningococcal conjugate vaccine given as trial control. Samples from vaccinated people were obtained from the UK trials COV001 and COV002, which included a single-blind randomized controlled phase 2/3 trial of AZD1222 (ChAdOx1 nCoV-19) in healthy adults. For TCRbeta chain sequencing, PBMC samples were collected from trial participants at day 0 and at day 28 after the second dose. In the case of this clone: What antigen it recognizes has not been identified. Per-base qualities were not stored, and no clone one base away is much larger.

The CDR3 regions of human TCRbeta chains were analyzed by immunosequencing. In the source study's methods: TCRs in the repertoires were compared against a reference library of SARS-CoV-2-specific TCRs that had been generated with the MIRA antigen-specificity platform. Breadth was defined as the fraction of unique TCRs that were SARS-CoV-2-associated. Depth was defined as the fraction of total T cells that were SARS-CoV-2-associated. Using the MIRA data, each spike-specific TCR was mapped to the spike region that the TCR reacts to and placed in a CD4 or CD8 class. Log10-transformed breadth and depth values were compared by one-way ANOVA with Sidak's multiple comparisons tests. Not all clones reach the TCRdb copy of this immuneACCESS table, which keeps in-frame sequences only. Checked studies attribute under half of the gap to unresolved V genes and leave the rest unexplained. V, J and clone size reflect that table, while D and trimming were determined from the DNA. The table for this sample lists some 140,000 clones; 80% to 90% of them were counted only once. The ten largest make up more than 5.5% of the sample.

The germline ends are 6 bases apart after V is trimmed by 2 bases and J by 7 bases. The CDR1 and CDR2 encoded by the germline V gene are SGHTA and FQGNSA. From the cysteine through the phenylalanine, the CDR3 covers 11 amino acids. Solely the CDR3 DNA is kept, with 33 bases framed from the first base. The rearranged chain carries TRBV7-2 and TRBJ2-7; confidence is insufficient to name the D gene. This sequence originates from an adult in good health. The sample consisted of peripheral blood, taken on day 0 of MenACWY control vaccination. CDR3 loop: CASSLKSEQYF. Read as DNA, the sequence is TGTGCCAGCAGCTTAAAATCGGAGCAGTACTTC. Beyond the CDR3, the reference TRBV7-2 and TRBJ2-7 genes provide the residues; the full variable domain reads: GAGVSQSPSNKVTEKGKDVELRCDPISGHTALYWYRQSLGQGLEFLIYFQGNSAPDKSGLPSDRFSAERTGGSVSTLTIQRTQQEDSAVYLCASSLKSEQYFGPGTRLTVT.